This is a list of T cell receptor beta chains from one sample in a study of shared clonotypes between healthy human individuals. The assay was immunoSEQ multiplex PCR, and TCRdb's table has in-frame clones only and misses some. The sample contains 2 million to 2.5 million clones, more than 80% of which appear only once. The sequenced sample consisted of naive CD4+ T cells from PBMCs. Source of these receptors: a man aged 18 to 35 in good health. Some clones in this sample may be carry-over from other donors' samples. The CDR3 runs from the conserved cysteine through the conserved F or W. A D gene is named only where the DNA matches it firmly. Only some rows state a clone size, as once, few, many or a class for expanded clones.

D: .; J: TRBJ1-2; size: .; V: TRBV30; DNA: TGTGCCTGGAGTTCCGGGACGCGGGGCTACACCTTC; CDR3: CAWSSGTRGYTF
D: .; J: TRBJ2-3; size: .; V: TRBV7-3; DNA: TGTGCCAGCAGCTTAAGCGGGGACACAGATACGCAGTATTTT; CDR3: CASSLSGDTDTQYF
D: .; J: TRBJ1-5; size: .; V: TRBV2; DNA: TGTGCCAGCAGGACTCATATTACGGGGGGAAGCAATCAGCCCCAGCATTTT; CDR3: CASRTHITGGSNQPQHF
D: .; J: TRBJ2-3; size: .; V: TRBV11-3; DNA: TGTGCCAGCAGCTTTTCCGGGGCCCCCACAGATACGCAGTATTTT; CDR3: CASSFSGAPTDTQYF
D: TRBD1; J: TRBJ2-7; size: few; V: TRBV2; DNA: TGTGCCAGCAGTGGACAGGGGCCCTACGAGCAGTACTTC; CDR3: CASSGQGPYEQYF
D: TRBD2; J: TRBJ2-7; size: .; V: TRBV28; DNA: TGTGCCAGCAGCGGGAGGGCCTACGAGCAGTACTTC; CDR3: CASSGRAYEQYF
D: TRBD1; J: TRBJ1-1; size: few; V: TRBV5-4; DNA: TGTGCCAGCAGCACCGACAGGGAGACGAACACTGAAGCTTTCTTT; CDR3: CASSTDRETNTEAFF
D: .; J: TRBJ1-2; size: .; V: TRBV6-1; DNA: TGTGCCAGCGTCCCCGGGACGGTCAATAACTATGGCTACACCTTC; CDR3: CASVPGTVNNYGYTF
D: TRBD2; J: TRBJ2-1; size: .; V: TRBV19; DNA: TGTGCCAGTGGACTAGCGGGGGACTACAATGAGCAGTTCTTC; CDR3: CASGLAGDYNEQFF
D: .; J: TRBJ2-1; size: once; V: TRBV20-1; DNA: TGCAGTGCTAGGGACCTCAGTGAGCAGTTCTTC; CDR3: CSARDLSEQFF
D: .; J: TRBJ2-1; size: .; V: TRBV11-3; DNA: TGTGCCAGCAGCTTGGCAGGGTTGAACGGTGAGCAGTTCTTC; CDR3: CASSLAGLNGEQFF
D: .; J: TRBJ2-7; size: .; V: TRBV5-4; DNA: TGTGCCAGCAGCTTGCAGGAGCCTCCCGAGCAGTACTTC; CDR3: CASSLQEPPEQYF
D: .; J: TRBJ2-6; size: .; V: TRBV4-1; DNA: TGCGCCAGCAGCCAAGTTTGGGCGGGGAGCTTCTCTGGGGCCAACGTCCTGACTTTC; CDR3: CASSQVWAGSFSGANVLTF
D: .; J: TRBJ2-2; size: once; V: TRBV12-1; DNA: TGTGCCAGCAGCTCCTGGACTAGCGGGAGAAGGAACACCGGGGAGCTGTTTTTT; CDR3: CASSSWTSGRRNTGELFF
D: .; J: TRBJ1-2; size: .; V: TRBV5-1; DNA: TGCGCCAGCAGCTTAAGGCAGGGAGTAGGCTATGGCTACACCTTC; CDR3: CASSLRQGVGYGYTF
D: .; J: TRBJ1-2; size: .; V: TRBV5-4; DNA: TGTGCCAGCAGCTTGGAGCAGAACTATGGCTACACCTTC; CDR3: CASSLEQNYGYTF
D: TRBD1; J: TRBJ2-7; size: .; V: TRBV7-8; DNA: TGTGCCAGCAGCTTAGCCGGGACAGGGGCCTCCTACGAGCAGTACTTC; CDR3: CASSLAGTGASYEQYF
D: .; J: TRBJ2-3; size: .; V: TRBV5-6; DNA: TGTGCCAGCAGCCTCGGACGTCGCACAGATACGCAGTATTTT; CDR3: CASSLGRRTDTQYF
D: TRBD1; J: TRBJ2-2; size: .; V: TRBV6-6; DNA: TGTGCCAGCAGCTACCGTGGGACAGCGAACACCGGGGAGCTGTTTTTT; CDR3: CASSYRGTANTGELFF
D: .; J: TRBJ1-1; size: .; V: TRBV11-1; DNA: TGTGCCAGCAGCCGCGCCCTAATGGGGGGTGTAGACACTGAAGCTTTCTTT; CDR3: CASSRALMGGVDTEAFF
D: .; J: TRBJ2-3; size: .; V: TRBV7-9; DNA: TGTGCCAGCAGCTTAGAACAGTTCACCACAGATACGCAGTATTTT; CDR3: CASSLEQFTTDTQYF
D: .; J: TRBJ1-5; size: .; V: TRBV2; DNA: TGTGCCAGCATGAGGGAAAATCAGCCCCAGCATTTT; CDR3: CASMRENQPQHF
D: TRBD1; J: TRBJ2-7; size: once; V: TRBV27; DNA: TGTGCCAGCAGTCCCCGGGACAGGGGCACCTACGAGCAGTACTTC; CDR3: CASSPRDRGTYEQYF
D: .; J: TRBJ1-1; size: .; V: TRBV5-1; DNA: TGCGCCAGCAGCTCCAGTTTTCAACCCGGGACCGCTCGAGTGAACACTGAAGCTTTCTTT; CDR3: CASSSSFQPGTARVNTEAFF
D: .; J: TRBJ1-2; size: few; V: TRBV5-1; DNA: TGCGCCAGCAGCTTAGACCTGGAGGGCTACACCTTC; CDR3: CASSLDLEGYTF
D: TRBD2; J: TRBJ2-1; size: .; V: TRBV29-1; DNA: TGCAGCGTTGAAAGTTTTAGGCTAGCGGGAGTATCTGAGCAGTTCTTC; CDR3: CSVESFRLAGVSEQFF
D: .; J: TRBJ1-5; size: .; V: TRBV7-8; DNA: TGTGCCAGCAGCCTAGCCGGGGGTCAGCCCCAGCATTTT; CDR3: CASSLAGGQPQHF
D: TRBD1; J: TRBJ2-7; size: .; V: TRBV28; DNA: TGTGCCAGCACCTACCGACAGGGGCCCTACGAGCAGTACTTC; CDR3: CASTYRQGPYEQYF
D: TRBD2; J: TRBJ2-7; size: .; V: TRBV4-2; DNA: TGTGCCAGCAGCCAGGGGACTAGCGTTTCCTACGAGCAGTACTTC; CDR3: CASSQGTSVSYEQYF
D: .; J: TRBJ1-4; size: .; V: TRBV13; DNA: TGTGCCAGCAGCTCCAAGGGACTGAATGAAAAACTGTTTTTT; CDR3: CASSSKGLNEKLFF
D: .; J: TRBJ2-1; size: .; V: TRBV7-9; DNA: TGTGCCAGCACCACTATTGGGGAGCAGTTCTTC; CDR3: CASTTIGEQFF
D: .; J: TRBJ1-5; size: once; V: TRBV7-3; DNA: TGTGCCAGCAGCTTACGCGTTGTTAGCAATCAGCCCCAGCATTTT; CDR3: CASSLRVVSNQPQHF
D: .; J: TRBJ1-2; size: .; V: TRBV28; DNA: TGTGCCAGCAGTTTAGGTGGAAAGGGTAACTATGGCTACACCTTC; CDR3: CASSLGGKGNYGYTF
D: TRBD1; J: TRBJ2-7; size: .; V: TRBV5-6; DNA: TGTGCCAGCAGCTTTTATCCGGGACAGGGCTACGAGCAGTACTTC; CDR3: CASSFYPGQGYEQYF
D: .; J: TRBJ2-7; size: .; V: TRBV2; DNA: TGTGCCAGCAGTGAATACGGGCCCTACGAGCAGTACTTC; CDR3: CASSEYGPYEQYF
D: TRBD1; J: TRBJ1-6; size: .; V: TRBV30; DNA: TGTGCCTGGAGTCCGCCGACAGGGAGAAATTCACCCCTCCACTTT; CDR3: CAWSPPTGRNSPLHF
D: TRBD1; J: TRBJ2-5; size: .; V: TRBV7-2; DNA: TGTGCCAGCAGCATAGAAGGGGGCCCTGAGACCCAGTACTTC; CDR3: CASSIEGGPETQYF
D: TRBD2; J: TRBJ2-7; size: .; V: TRBV28; DNA: TGTGCCAGCAGCCCCCCGGGGGGTGCCTCCTACGAGCAGTACTTC; CDR3: CASSPPGGASYEQYF
D: .; J: TRBJ1-4; size: .; V: TRBV28; DNA: TGTGCCAGCAGTTTATTCAATGAAAAACTGTTTTTT; CDR3: CASSLFNEKLFF
D: .; J: TRBJ1-2; size: .; V: TRBV5-4; DNA: TGTGCCAGCAGCACGGACGGGAACTATGGCTACACCTTC; CDR3: CASSTDGNYGYTF
D: TRBD2; J: TRBJ2-1; size: .; V: TRBV7-8; DNA: TGTGCCAGCAGCTTTAGTAGCGGGAGATCCAATGAGCAGTTCTTC; CDR3: CASSFSSGRSNEQFF
D: TRBD2; J: TRBJ2-3; size: .; V: TRBV2; DNA: TGTGCCAGCAGCCGAGGACTAGCGGGAGGGCCCCGTTCAGATACGCAGTATTTT; CDR3: CASSRGLAGGPRSDTQYF
D: TRBD1; J: TRBJ2-3; size: .; V: TRBV5-1; DNA: TGCGCCAGCAGCACACCAAGGACAGGGGCGTTACTAGGCACAGATACGCAGTATTTT; CDR3: CASSTPRTGALLGTDTQYF
D: TRBD1; J: TRBJ1-5; size: few; V: TRBV12-5; DNA: TGTGCTAGTGCCCCGGGACAGGGCAATCAGCCCCAGCATTTT; CDR3: CASAPGQGNQPQHF
D: .; J: TRBJ2-2; size: .; V: TRBV11-3; DNA: TGTGCCAGCAGCTTACCAAACACCGGGGAGCTGTTTTTT; CDR3: CASSLPNTGELFF
D: .; J: TRBJ2-6; size: .; V: TRBV19; DNA: TGTGCCAGTAGTATATGGGGACAGCACGGGGGCTCTGGGGCCAACGTCCTGACTTTC; CDR3: CASSIWGQHGGSGANVLTF
D: .; J: TRBJ1-4; size: .; V: TRBV11-2; DNA: TGTGCCAGCAGCTCAATGTGGTCCCCTCGCGGAAAACTGTTTTTT; CDR3: CASSSMWSPRGKLFF
D: .; J: TRBJ2-1; size: .; V: TRBV29-1; DNA: TGCAGCGTTGTGGGGGGCCTTACCTACAATGAGCAGTTCTTC; CDR3: CSVVGGLTYNEQFF
D: .; J: TRBJ1-3; size: .; V: TRBV6-1; DNA: TGTGCCAGCAGTGAATTGAGAAACACCATATATTTT; CDR3: CASSELRNTIYF
D: TRBD1; J: TRBJ2-5; size: .; V: TRBV5-1; DNA: TGCGCCAGCAGCTCGGGACAGGGGAGAACCCAGTACTTC; CDR3: CASSSGQGRTQYF
D: .; J: TRBJ1-1; size: .; V: TRBV5-8; DNA: TGTGCCAGCAGAAGAAAATCAACTGAAGCTTTCTTT; CDR3: CASRRKSTEAFF
D: TRBD2; J: TRBJ2-1; size: .; V: TRBV29-1; DNA: TGCAGCGTTGCATGGGGAGGGGACAATGAGCAGTTCTTC; CDR3: CSVAWGGDNEQFF
D: .; J: TRBJ2-5; size: .; V: TRBV27; DNA: TGTGCCAGCAGTTTAACAGGGAAAGAGACCCAGTACTTC; CDR3: CASSLTGKETQYF
D: .; J: TRBJ2-7; size: .; V: TRBV28; DNA: TGTGCCAGCAGTTTAAAGGGCTCCGGGTCGGGGTACGAGCAGTACTTC; CDR3: CASSLKGSGSGYEQYF